Listed here are 28 T cell receptor beta chains from one sample, sequenced in a study of T cell responses to AZD1222 COVID-19 vaccine. Produced via immunoSEQ multiplex PCR; TCRdb's table is partial and in-frame only. The sample consists of around 200,000 clones, 88% of them appearing once. Sequencing was performed on peripheral blood, taken on day 0 of AZD1222 vaccination. These receptors all come from an adult in good health.

V usage is TRBV6-2 or TRBV6-3 and J usage is TRBJ1-5; D uncertain. Germline CDR1 is MNHEY and CDR2 is SVGEGT. The CDR3 totals 15 residues. V was cut by 1 base and J by 0 bases, with 7 bases left in between. CDR3 region: CASSYWRYSNQPQHF. CDR3 coding DNA: TGTGCCAGCAGTTACTGGCGTTATAGCAATCAGCCCCAGCATTTT.

This sequence joins TRBV30 and TRBJ2-3, with D possibly TRBD2 on 6 matching bases. The V and J ends lost 0 bases and 4 bases respectively, with 8 bases between them. CDR3 length equals 13 residues. The germline gives CDR1 GTSNPN, CDR2 SVGIG (reference sequence). CDR3 DNA sequence: TGTGCCTGGAGTGTACTAGCATCAGATACGCAGTATTTT. It codes for CAWSVLASDTQYF.

The chain has TRBV12-3 or TRBV12-4 and TRBJ1-4; 7 positions agree with TRBD1. CDR3 length: 13 amino acids. V was clipped by 10 bases and J by 8 bases; unmatched bases: 10. CDR3 in amino acids: CATCDRVREKLFF. The CDR3 DNA reads as TGTGCCACGTGCGACAGGGTCCGCGAAAAACTGTTTTTT.

The chain carries TRBV28 and TRBJ2-5, with 9 bases aligning to TRBD1. V dropped 2 bases and J dropped 4; count of bases not matched to a gene: 14. CDR3 length: 18 residues. Germline CDR1 and CDR2: MDHEN and SYDVKM. The CDR3 spells CASSLGRTGVPGGETQYF. The CDR3 DNA reads as TGTGCCAGCAGTTTAGGGAGGACAGGGGTCCCAGGGGGAGAGACCCAGTACTTC.

This clone was counted a single time. J is TRBJ1-3 and V is TRBV19, with D perhaps TRBD1 (5 bases). Trimming stripped 8 bases from V and 0 bases from J, with 14 bases between. Per the germline V gene, CDR1 is LNHDA and CDR2 is SQIVND (reference sequence). The CDR3 covers 15 residues. The CDR3 loop is CASSGREVSGNTIYF. In DNA, the CDR3 is TGTGCCAGTTCGGGACGGGAGGTCTCTGGAAACACCATATATTTT.

The J gene is TRBJ1-2, the V gene TRBV5-5; 7 bases are shared with TRBD1. V dropped 4 bases and J dropped 0; count of bases not matched to a gene: 6. Germline CDR1 and CDR2: SGHKS and YYEKEE (reference sequence). CDR3 size: 15 residues. The CDR3 nucleotides are TGTGCCAGCAGCCGCCCGGGGACAGCTAACTATGGCTACACCTTC. Translating gives CASSRPGTANYGYTF.

The chain's CDR3 is CASRTSGGMLYEQYF. DNA for the CDR3: TGTGCCAGTAGGACTAGCGGGGGTATGCTCTACGAGCAGTACTTC. This sequence joins TRBV19 and TRBJ2-7; TRBD2 agrees at 12 bases. The junction had 6 bases not matched to a gene; V was cut back by 6 bases and J by 3 bases. Germline CDR1 is LNHDA and CDR2 is SQIVND (reference sequence). CDR3 length equals 15 residues.

Here the CDR3 DNA reads TGTGCCAGCAGGCCCTACTATGGCTACACCTTC. Translated, it gives CASRPYYGYTF. This chain links TRBV12-3 or TRBV12-4 with TRBJ1-2; D gene unclear. The CDR3 consists of 11 residues. V dropped 6 bases and J dropped 3 bases, with 5 bases sitting between them.

V and J are TRBV6-1 and TRBJ1-5; the D is unclear. The V and J ends lost 2 bases and 6 bases respectively, with 2 bases between them. This CDR3 comprises 11 residues. Germline values: CDR1 MNHNS, CDR2 SASEGT. DNA of the CDR3: TGTGCCAGCAGTGAACTTCAGCCCCAGCATTTT. Its protein is CASSELQPQHF.

The genes are TRBV3-1 (or the pseudogene TRBV3-2) and TRBJ1-4; 8 bases are a match to TRBD1. CDR1 and CDR2 from the germline V gene are LGHDT and YNNKEL (reference sequence). This CDR3 contains 13 residues. V lost 4 bases to trimming and J lost 12 bases; unmatched junction nucleotides: 7. The CDR3 bases are TGTGCCAGCAGCCTTGGACAGGGCCGGGAACTGTTTTTT. It specifies CASSLGQGRELFF.

The chain couples TRBV25-1 to TRBJ1-6; D unresolved. Trimming removed 1 base at V and 9 bases at J, with 13 bases between. The CDR3 extends over 15 amino acids. CDR1 is MGHDK and CDR2 is SYGVNS in the germline V gene. CDR3 sequence (DNA): TGTGCCAGCAGTGAATGGCGGGCTCGAGGTTCACCCCTCCACTTT. Its translation is CASSEWRARGSPLHF.

The chain is built from TRBV28 and TRBJ2-2; D might be TRBD1 (6 bases). This CDR3 is built from 13 residues. The germline gives CDR1 MDHEN, CDR2 SYDVKM. V lost 6 bases and J 4 bases, leaving 9 bases between the germline ends. For the CDR3, the DNA is TGTGCCAGCAGGGACAGATTCACCGGGGAGCTGTTTTTT. Amino acids: CASRDRFTGELFF.

This clone has just a few counts. The chain uses TRBV4-1 and TRBJ1-3; 7 bases line up with TRBD1. Germline-derived CDR1 and CDR2 are MGHRA and YSYEKL. The CDR3 loop spans 15 amino acids. V lost 0 bases to trimming and J lost 2 bases; unmatched junction nucleotides: 1. For the CDR3, the DNA is TGCGCCAGCAGCCAAGACAGGGGGGCTGGAAACACCATATATTTT. Its translation: CASSQDRGAGNTIYF.

The genes are TRBV5-1 and TRBJ1-1; 9 nucleotides line up with TRBD1. J gave up 3 bases and V 4 bases, and 10 bases lay outside the gene matches. The germline V gene has CDR1 SGHRS and CDR2 YFSETQ. CDR3 length equals 16 residues. In DNA form, the CDR3 reads TGCGCCAGCAGCCCCGGGGACAGGGTGATAGACACTGAAGCTTTCTTT. This translates into CASSPGDRVIDTEAFF.

The V and J genes are TRBV6-5 and TRBJ2-5, with a weak D call TRBD2 (6 bases). This CDR3 is built from 16 residues. V was shortened by 0 bases and J by 5 bases, with 16 bases between the two germline ends. Germline CDR1 MNHEY, CDR2 SVGAGI. CDR3 sequence: CASSYSRVVGSETQYF. The CDR3, as DNA: TGTGCCAGCAGTTACTCAAGGGTGGTCGGGAGTGAGACCCAGTACTTC.

The V call is TRBV9, the J call TRBJ1-6; the D is unclear. V was shortened by 2 bases and J by 4 bases, with 7 bases between the two germline ends. Germline assignment: CDR1 SGDLS and CDR2 YYNGEE. There are 14 residues in the CDR3. CDR3 bases: TGTGCCAGCAGCGTTGAGAGATATAATTCACCCCTCCACTTT. Translation: CASSVERYNSPLHF.

The rearrangement links TRBV30 to TRBJ2-7; the D gene is possibly TRBD2 (6 bases). Germline V gene data show CDR1 as GTSNPN and CDR2 as SVGIG (reference sequence). This CDR3 contains 13 residues. V dropped 6 bases and J dropped 0 bases, with 12 bases sitting between them. The CDR3 spells CACPRRDSYEQYF. CDR3 DNA: TGTGCCTGCCCCCGGCGGGACTCCTACGAGCAGTACTTC. Full variable domain (missing parts from reference TRBV30 and TRBJ2-7): SQTIHQWPATLVQPVGSPLSLECTVEGTSNPNLYWYRQAAGRGLQLLFYSVGIGQISSEVPQNLSASRPQDRQFILSSKKLLLSDSGFYLCACPRRDSYEQYFGPGTRLTVT.

This clone was counted once. This chain uses TRBV6-6 with TRBJ2-2; perhaps TRBD1 as D (5 bases). The V gene's germline CDR1 is MNHNY and CDR2 SVGAGI (reference sequence). The CDR3 is 14 residues long. V shed 0 bases and J shed 7 bases, with 9 bases lying between them. The CDR3 DNA reads as TGTGCCAGCAGTTACTCGTCAGGGTTCGGGGAGCTGTTTTTT. Its translation: CASSYSSGFGELFF.

This rearrangement joins TRBV14 to TRBJ1-4; tentative D call: TRBD1 (5 bases). The CDR3 covers 16 residues. Per the germline V gene, CDR1 is SGHDN and CDR2 is FVKESK. V lost 0 bases and J lost 4, with 12 bases in between. Here the CDR3 reads CASSQDRQLVNEKLFF. The CDR3 DNA reads as TGTGCCAGCAGCCAAGACCGACAGTTAGTTAATGAAAAACTGTTTTTT. The complete variable domain, with remaining parts taken from reference TRBV14 and TRBJ1-4, reads EAGVTQFPSHSVIEKGQTVTLRCDPISGHDNLYWYRRVMGKEIKFLLHFVKESKQDESGMPNNRFLAERTGGTYSTLKVQPAELEDSGVYFCASSQDRQLVNEKLFFGSGTQLSVL.

The V gene is TRBV14, the J gene TRBJ2-7; unclear D gene. V lost 4 bases and J 6 bases, leaving 13 bases between the germline ends. Germline V gene lookup returns CDR1 SGHDN and CDR2 FVKESK. This CDR3 has 13 residues. The CDR3 nucleotides are TGTGCCAGCAGCCGAGAATCCCCCGCCGAGCAGTACTTC. It specifies CASSRESPAEQYF.

The chain joins TRBV4-2 to TRBJ2-7, with unresolved D. The CDR3 consists of 14 residues. V gave up 0 bases and J gave up 0 bases, with 6 bases separating them. Looked up from germline, CDR1 is LGHNA and CDR2 is YNFKEQ. The CDR3 region is CASSQDKSSYEQYF. DNA of the CDR3: TGTGCCAGCAGCCAAGATAAGAGCTCCTACGAGCAGTACTTC.

This clone was seen a single time. The rearrangement uses TRBV11-2 and TRBJ1-3; TRBD1 is a possible D gene (6 bases). Trimming stripped 0 bases from V and 3 bases from J, with 12 bases between. The CDR3 covers 16 residues. The germline CDR1 and CDR2 sequences are SGHAT and FQNNGV. The CDR3 nucleotides read TGTGCCAGCAGCTTAGACGGCAGGGGTTTTGGAAACACCATATATTTT. The encoded protein is CASSLDGRGFGNTIYF.

The CDR3 here is CASSQDPNGREGPRYF. CDR3 nucleotides: TGCGCCAGCAGCCAAGATCCGAACGGGCGGGAGGGCCCGCGGTATTTT. This chain joins TRBV4-1 and TRBJ2-3; 9 bases agree with TRBD2. The ends lost 0 bases at V and 14 bases at J; junction bases unmatched: 15. This CDR3 is 16 amino acids long. Germline V gene lookup returns CDR1 MGHRA and CDR2 YSYEKL.

The rearrangement uses TRBV7-9 and TRBJ2-7, with 11 nucleotides matching TRBD1. CDR1 SEHNR and CDR2 FQNEAQ come from the germline V gene (reference sequence). The CDR3 sequence is 14 residues long. The V gene end was trimmed by 4 bases and the J gene end by 5 bases; junction bases not matched to a gene: 4. The CDR3 DNA sequence: TGTGCCAGCAGCTCGGACAGGGGGCAAGACGAGCAGTACTTC. Its protein is CASSSDRGQDEQYF.

The chain joins TRBV7-3 to TRBJ2-3, with 9 positions matching TRBD1. V shed 4 bases and J 3 bases; nucleotides not matched to a gene: 2. Germline loops: CDR1 SGHTA, CDR2 FQGTGA. This CDR3 comprises 14 residues. The CDR3 region has the DNA TGTGCCAGCAGCTACGGGACAGGGACAGATACGCAGTATTTT. Amino acids: CASSYGTGTDTQYF.

The chain recombines TRBV5-1 with TRBJ2-7; a possible D gene is TRBD1 (5 bases). Per germline, CDR1 SGHRS and CDR2 YFSETQ. V was cut by 4 bases and J by 7 bases, with 21 bases left in between. The CDR3 length is 15 residues. The DNA of the CDR3 is TGCGCCAGCAGCACAGGACATACAGGCCTTCGGGAGCAGTACTTC. This encodes CASSTGHTGLREQYF.

This sequence joins TRBV2 and TRBJ1-1, with 7 nucleotides matching TRBD1. J was trimmed by 0 bases and V by 10 bases; bases with no gene match: 5. Germline CDR1 SNHLY, CDR2 FYNNEI. The CDR3 length is 13 residues. The CDR3: CATIRGVNTEAFF. Written as DNA, the CDR3 is TGTGCCACCATCAGGGGGGTGAACACTGAAGCTTTCTTT.

This rearrangement joins TRBV30 to TRBJ2-7, with no clear D. CDR1 is GTSNPN, CDR2 SVGIG, per germline (reference sequence). Trimming removed 4 bases from V and 5 bases from J, with 18 bases in between. The CDR3 has 14 amino acids. CDR3 protein: CAWNRVGVGDEQYF. CDR3 in DNA: TGTGCCTGGAATCGGGTGGGTGTGGGTGACGAGCAGTACTTC.